Each of the 25 T cell receptor beta chains below was sequenced from the same sample in a study of cytomegalovirus exposure and HLA in healthy donors. PCR was performed using 60 Vbeta and 13 Jbeta primers. Produced via immunoSEQ multiplex PCR; TCRdb's table is partial and in-frame only. The sample contains 110,000 or so clones, 65% to 85% of which appear only once. The sample taken for sequencing was PBMCs. All receptors derive from a woman aged 18-29 years in good health and CMV-seronegative.

This chain links TRBV11-3 with TRBJ2-3; tentative D call: TRBD2 (6 bases). CDR3 length: 14 amino acids. Trimming took 1 base from V and 7 from J, leaving 12 bases between them. CDR1 and CDR2 from the germline V gene are SGHNT and YENEEA. CDR3 in DNA: TGTGCCAGCAGCTTAGTAGGCGGGGTATATACGCAGTATTTT. Protein product: CASSLVGGVYTQYF.

This rearrangement joins TRBV11-3 to TRBJ1-2; a weak D match, TRBD1 (6 bases). Trimming cost V 4 bases and J 2 bases, with 8 bases left between them. This CDR3 is 13 amino acids long. The germline V gene encodes CDR1 SGHNT and CDR2 YENEEA. The CDR3 nucleotides read TGTGCCAGCAGCTCGGACAGAAACTATGGCTACACCTTC. This gives the protein CASSSDRNYGYTF.

Only one count was recorded for this clone. The chain couples TRBV30 to TRBJ2-3; D is perhaps TRBD1 (5 bases). This CDR3 has 13 amino acids. Germline assignment: CDR1 GTSNPN and CDR2 SVGIG (reference sequence). Trimming stripped 3 bases from V and 5 bases from J, with 12 bases between. In DNA form, the CDR3 reads TGTGCCTGGAGAGTTGGGGCTGGAGATACGCAGTATTTT. It is translated as CAWRVGAGDTQYF.

In this sample, this clone turned up once. The chain is built from TRBV7-2 and TRBJ1-3; 11 positions agree with TRBD1. Losses at the gene ends were 2 bases for V and 7 bases for J; bases not matched to a gene: 4. This CDR3 contains 15 residues. Germline V gene lookup returns CDR1 SGHTA and CDR2 FQGNSA. The DNA for the CDR3 is TGTGCCAGCAGCTTAACGGGACAGGGGGGGAACACCATATATTTT. Its protein product is CASSLTGQGGNTIYF.

J is TRBJ2-1 and V is TRBV18; D not resolved. This CDR3 has 15 residues. The germline CDR1 and CDR2 sequences are KGHSH and LQKENI. V lost 2 bases to trimming and J lost 5 bases, with 13 bases between them. The CDR3, as DNA: TGTGCCAGCTCACCATCCCAGTTACTACACAATGAGCAGTTCTTC. Protein: CASSPSQLLHNEQFF.

CDR3 DNA: TGTGCCAGCAGCCAAGTCGGGCAGGGAGGGAATACGCAGTATTTT. It yields the protein CASSQVGQGGNTQYF. J is TRBJ2-3 and V is TRBV4-2, with 7 nucleotides matching TRBD2. The V segment lost 1 base and the J segment 7 bases; nucleotides outside the gene matches: 8. The CDR3 consists of 15 residues. From germline, CDR1 is LGHNA and CDR2 YNFKEQ.

The V call is TRBV5-4, the J call TRBJ2-1; 10 positions match TRBD1. Germline V gives CDR1 SGHNT, CDR2 YYREEE (reference sequence). V was clipped by 3 bases and J by 6 bases; unmatched bases: 0. The CDR3 has 13 residues. The CDR3 spells CASSWDRGNEQFF. DNA for the CDR3: TGTGCCAGCAGCTGGGACAGGGGCAATGAGCAGTTCTTC. Variable domain in full (rest from reference TRBV5-4 and TRBJ2-1): ETGVTQSPTHLIKTRGQQVTLRCSSQSGHNTVSWYQQALGQGPQFIFQYYREEENGRGNFPPRFSGLQFPNYSSELNVNALELDDSALYLCASSWDRGNEQFFGPGTRLTVL.

This clone was observed a handful of times. This chain connects TRBV27 to TRBJ1-6; D is unresolved. Germline V gives CDR1 MNHEY, CDR2 SMNVEV (reference sequence). The V and J ends lost 7 bases and 3 bases respectively, with 10 bases between them. The CDR3 loop spans 14 amino acids. CDR3 sequence reads: CASTRPGYNSPLHF. The CDR3 DNA reads as TGTGCCAGCACCCGACCAGGCTATAATTCACCCCTCCACTTT.

This sequence joins TRBV5-1 and TRBJ1-2; 11 bases fit TRBD1. With V trimmed by 2 bases and J by 8 bases, 2 bases remained unmatched. This CDR3 spans 13 amino acids. The V gene's germline CDR1 is SGHRS and CDR2 YFSETQ. CDR3 DNA: TGCGCCAGCAGCTTCGGGACAGGGGGGGGCTACACCTTC. Protein: CASSFGTGGGYTF. Full variable domain (missing parts from reference TRBV5-1 and TRBJ1-2): KAGVTQTPRYLIKTRGQQVTLSCSPISGHRSVSWYQQTPGQGLQFLFEYFSETQRNKGNFPGRFSGRQFSNSRSEMNVSTLELGDSALYLCASSFGTGGGYTFGSGTRLTVV.

The V and J genes are TRBV28 and TRBJ1-2; D is undetermined. This CDR3 has 14 amino acids. V dropped 2 bases and J dropped 0 bases, with 7 bases sitting between them. CDR1 is MDHEN and CDR2 is SYDVKM in the germline V gene. CDR3 DNA sequence: TGTGCCAGCAGTTTAGGAACAGCTAACTATGGCTACACCTTC. Encoded protein: CASSLGTANYGYTF.

The chain carries TRBV4-3 and TRBJ1-1, with D unclear. V lost 3 bases, J lost 1 base, and 12 bases lay in between. CDR3 length equals 15 residues. The germline V gene encodes CDR1 LGHNA and CDR2 YSLEER. For the CDR3, the DNA is TGCGCCAGCAGCCAGAGTACTTTTCGGAACACTGAAGCTTTCTTT. Its translation: CASSQSTFRNTEAFF.

The V and J genes are TRBV11-2 and TRBJ1-1, with TRBD1 matching 8 bases. Trimming removed 6 bases from V and 3 bases from J; junction bases left unmatched: 9. Germline values: CDR1 SGHAT, CDR2 FQNNGV. This CDR3 is built from 15 residues. The CDR3 here is CASRRTGYMDTEAFF. The CDR3 DNA follows: TGTGCCAGCAGGCGGACAGGGTATATGGACACTGAAGCTTTCTTT.

The chain employs TRBV19 and TRBJ1-5, with D unresolved. With 6 bases removed from V and 2 bases from J, the gap between germline ends came to 14 bases. CDR1 and CDR2 from the germline V gene are LNHDA and SQIVND (reference sequence). This CDR3 spans 15 amino acids. The chain's CDR3 is CASSLGGIGNQPQHF. The CDR3 region has the DNA TGTGCCAGTAGCCTTGGAGGAATAGGCAATCAGCCCCAGCATTTT. The whole variable domain, filled in from reference TRBV19 and TRBJ1-5, reads DGGITQSPKYLFRKEGQNVTLSCEQNLNHDAMYWYRQDPGQGLRLIYYSQIVNDFQKGDIAEGYSVSREKKESFPLTVTSAQKNPTAFYLCASSLGGIGNQPQHFGDGTRLSIL.

The J gene is TRBJ2-7, the V gene TRBV27; possibly TRBD1 for D (5 bases). In germline, CDR1 is MNHEY, CDR2 SMNVEV (reference sequence). The V gene lost 0 bases and the J gene lost 7 bases, with 13 bases spanning the gap. The CDR3 sequence is 14 residues long. The CDR3 sequence: CASSLSTTPGEQYF. The CDR3, as DNA: TGTGCCAGCAGTTTATCTACAACCCCAGGGGAGCAGTACTTC.

V and J are TRBV27 and TRBJ1-2, with 10 bases fitting TRBD1. V lost 6 bases and J lost 3; bases outside the gene matches: 7. The CDR3 sequence is 15 residues long. Germline V gene lookup returns CDR1 MNHEY and CDR2 SMNVEV (reference sequence). CDR3 sequence (DNA): TGTGCCAGCAGGCAGACAGGGGGCGAGGACTATGGCTACACCTTC. Protein product: CASRQTGGEDYGYTF.

This clone was seen only once. The chain employs TRBV2 and TRBJ2-2; D is uncertain. V lost 4 bases and J 2 bases, leaving 8 bases between the germline ends. The CDR3 covers 14 residues. The germline V gene has CDR1 SNHLY and CDR2 FYNNEI. The CDR3, as DNA: TGTGCCAGCAGTGTAGTAGAAAACACCGGGGAGCTGTTTTTT. Translation: CASSVVENTGELFF.

The chain employs TRBV7-2 and TRBJ1-1; TRBD1 matches at 7 bases. CDR1 and CDR2 (germline): SGHTA, FQGNSA. This CDR3 is 16 amino acids long. J gave up 4 bases and V 6 bases, and 14 bases lay outside the gene matches. CDR3 loop: CASRPDRQGLSTEAFF. The CDR3 nucleotides read TGTGCCAGCAGACCCGACCGACAGGGATTGAGCACTGAAGCTTTCTTT.

A single count supports this clone. The rearrangement links TRBV11-2 to TRBJ2-3; 9 bases match TRBD1. The V segment lost 4 bases and the J segment 1 base; nucleotides outside the gene matches: 12. CDR3 length equals 18 residues. CDR1 is SGHAT and CDR2 is FQNNGV in the germline V gene. The CDR3 sequence: CASSSQGTGLLGTDTQYF. The CDR3 coding sequence is TGTGCCAGCAGCTCACAGGGGACAGGGCTTTTAGGCACAGATACGCAGTATTTT.

V gene TRBV19 combines with J gene TRBJ1-2; tentatively, D is TRBD1 (6 bases). Trimming removed 3 bases from V and 3 bases from J, with 11 bases in between. Germline CDR1 is LNHDA and CDR2 is SQIVND (reference sequence). This CDR3 is 14 amino acids long. CDR3 amino acids: CASSITRTDYGYTF. CDR3 in DNA: TGTGCCAGTAGTATTACTAGGACAGACTATGGCTACACCTTC.

The chain links TRBV19 to TRBJ1-1, with D possibly matching TRBD1 (5 bases). Per germline, CDR1 LNHDA and CDR2 SQIVND (reference sequence). Trimming shortened V by 5 bases and J by 7 bases, and 14 bases separated the two germline ends. The CDR3 totals 13 residues. CDR3 DNA: TGTGCCAGTAGTCTAAGGGAGGGACTTGAAGCTTTCTTT. Protein: CASSLREGLEAFF. Combining the CDR3 with reference TRBV19 and TRBJ1-1 gives the whole variable domain DGGITQSPKYLFRKEGQNVTLSCEQNLNHDAMYWYRQDPGQGLRLIYYSQIVNDFQKGDIAEGYSVSREKKESFPLTVTSAQKNPTAFYLCASSLREGLEAFFGQGTRLTVV.

The table lists this clone with a few counts. The chain links TRBV10-3 to TRBJ1-4; D might be TRBD1 (5 bases). V was clipped by 0 bases and J by 7 bases, with 12 bases between them. CDR1 is ENHRY, CDR2 SYGVKD, per germline. The CDR3 covers 15 residues. The chain's CDR3 is CAISESGGESEKLFF. CDR3 coding DNA: TGTGCCATCAGTGAGTCGGGAGGGGAGAGTGAAAAACTGTTTTTT.

The genes are TRBV28 and TRBJ2-1; perhaps TRBD1 as D (5 bases). Trimming cost V 2 bases and J 8 bases, with 13 bases left between them. This CDR3 region has 14 residues. The germline CDR1 and CDR2 sequences are MDHEN and SYDVKM. The CDR3 spells CASSLGRGFDEQFF. The CDR3 nucleotides are TGTGCCAGCAGTTTAGGAAGGGGCTTTGATGAGCAGTTCTTC.

This clone has just one count. This CDR3 is CSTPGTLAYNEQFF. DNA for the CDR3: TGCAGCACCCCCGGGACTTTAGCCTACAATGAGCAGTTCTTC. The V gene is TRBV29-1, the J gene TRBJ2-1; D is perhaps TRBD2 (6 bases). Germline lookup yields CDR1 SQVTM and CDR2 ANQGSEA. The CDR3 has 14 amino acids. Trimming left V 8 bases short and J 2 bases short, with 16 bases between.

The chain uses TRBV18 and TRBJ1-1, with D tentatively TRBD1 (5 bases). The CDR3 has 13 amino acids. V lost 2 bases and J lost 5, with 9 bases in between. The germline V gene has CDR1 KGHSH and CDR2 LQKENI. The CDR3 DNA sequence: TGTGCCAGCTCACCATTAGGGGAAACTGAAGCTTTCTTT. It encodes CASSPLGETEAFF.

The chain has TRBV11-3 and TRBJ1-2; possible D gene TRBD1, 5 bases. The germline V and J ends were trimmed by 1 base and 1 base, with 7 bases remaining between them. CDR1 and CDR2 (germline): SGHNT, YENEEA. This CDR3 is 14 amino acids long. The CDR3 is CASSLAGGNYGYTF. The CDR3 nucleotides are TGTGCCAGCAGCTTAGCGGGGGGTAACTATGGCTACACCTTC.